These T cell receptor beta chains were read from a single sample in a study of cytomegalovirus exposure and HLA in healthy donors. Assay used: immunoSEQ multiplex PCR; TCRdb lists only in-frame clones, some missing. The sample includes a few hundred thousand clones, 70% to 80% of them seen just once. Sequencing input: PBMCs. These receptors were taken from a girl aged 2-10 years in good health and CMV-seronegative. Each CDR3 is given with its conserved first and last residue. A D gene is named only where the DNA matches it firmly. The size of a clone is reported for some rows only, either as once, few or many, or as a class for expanded clones.

d_call	clone_size	v_call	j_call	cdr3_nt	cdr3_aa
TRBD2	-	TRBV5-1	TRBJ2-7	TGCGCCAGCAGCCCCGGACTAGCGGTACGCTCCTACGAGCAGTACTTC	CASSPGLAVRSYEQYF
-	-	TRBV7-7	TRBJ2-3	TGTGCCAGCAGCTTAACCTACAGCACAGATACGCAGTATTTT	CASSLTYSTDTQYF
TRBD2	-	TRBV10-2	TRBJ2-7	TGCGCCAGCACCGGACTAGCTGACGAGCAGTACTTC	CASTGLADEQYF
-	once	TRBV7-9	TRBJ1-6	TGTGCCAGCAGCTTATTGGCCGAAGTCCATAATTCACCCCTCCACTTT	CASSLLAEVHNSPLHF
TRBD1	-	TRBV28	TRBJ2-2	TGTGCCAGAGGGACAGCCAACACCGGGGAGCTGTTTTTT	CARGTANTGELFF
TRBD1	-	TRBV6-5	TRBJ1-2	TGTGCCAGCAGCTCGGGACAGGGGTACGGTGGCTACACCTTC	CASSSGQGYGGYTF
TRBD1	-	TRBV5-6	TRBJ2-7	TGTGCCAGTGTCGACCGGGACAGTCCCTACGAGCAGTACTTC	CASVDRDSPYEQYF
-	-	TRBV9	TRBJ2-3	TGTGCCAGCAGCGCGACTAGCACAGATACGCAGTATTTT	CASSATSTDTQYF
TRBD1	-	TRBV15	TRBJ1-2	TGTGCCACCAGCAGCGTAGACAGGGAATTGCTCGAGGGCTACACCTTC	CATSSVDRELLEGYTF
-	-	TRBV7-9	TRBJ1-1	TGTGCCAGCAGCTATATAGGTCGACAGATGAACACTGAAGCTTTCTTT	CASSYIGRQMNTEAFF
-	-	TRBV5-4	TRBJ2-2	TGTGCCAGCAGCTTGAGCCTAGGTGGGACCGGGGAGCTGTTTTTT	CASSLSLGGTGELFF
TRBD1	-	TRBV19	TRBJ2-7	TGTGCCAGTAGTCTCCTGGACAGGGGCTACGAGCAGTACTTC	CASSLLDRGYEQYF
TRBD2	few	TRBV25-1	TRBJ2-1	TGTGCCAGCACCCGCGGGGGGGGTCGGGGTGAGCAGTTCTTC	CASTRGGGRGEQFF
-	-	TRBV4-2	TRBJ2-2	TGTGCCAGCAGCGACGCGGGGACAGCCACCGGGGAGCTGTTTTTT	CASSDAGTATGELFF
TRBD1	-	TRBV30	TRBJ2-1	TGTGCCTGGAGTAAGGACAGGGGGCCGTCCTACAATGAGCAGTTCTTC	CAWSKDRGPSYNEQFF
-	-	TRBV6-5	TRBJ1-2	TGTGCCAGCAGTTACACGGTTAGGGGTGACAACTATGGCTACACCTTC	CASSYTVRGDNYGYTF
-	-	TRBV12-5	TRBJ2-1	TGTGCTAGTGGTTTTATACCAGAGGCTGAGCAGTTCTTC	CASGFIPEAEQFF
TRBD1	few	TRBV5-6	TRBJ1-2	TGTGCCAGCAGCGCACGGGGACAGGGACGCTACACCTTC	CASSARGQGRYTF
-	few	TRBV5-4	TRBJ2-1	TGTGCCAGCAGCTTTTCTATAGACAATGAGCAGTTCTTC	CASSFSIDNEQFF
TRBD2	-	TRBV6-1	TRBJ2-7	TGTGCCAGCAGTGAAGCGCGGGGGGCCGTCCGATACGAGCAGTACTTC	CASSEARGAVRYEQYF
-	-	TRBV5-4	TRBJ1-6	TGTGCCAGCAGCTTGCGGGGGGTTAATTCACCCCTCCACTTT	CASSLRGVNSPLHF
-	once	TRBV2	TRBJ1-2	TGTGCCAGCAGTGATGGAAGTGGGGCGTTTAGTTATGGCTACACCTTC	CASSDGSGAFSYGYTF
TRBD2	-	TRBV11-2	TRBJ2-7	TGTGCCAGCAGCCGCGGGACTAGCGGGAGGGTCATGGGCGAGCAGTACTTC	CASSRGTSGRVMGEQYF
-	-	TRBV18	TRBJ1-1	TGTGCCAGCTCACCGTTACAGGAGACTGAAGCTTTCTTT	CASSPLQETEAFF
TRBD1	once	TRBV7-9	TRBJ2-5	TGTGCCAGCAGCCCAGGGGGCGGGGCCCAAGAGACCCAGTACTTC	CASSPGGGAQETQYF
-	-	TRBV4-2	TRBJ1-3	TGTGCCAGCAGCCCAGGGAACTCTGGAAACACCATATATTTT	CASSPGNSGNTIYF
TRBD2	-	TRBV5-6	TRBJ2-1	TGTGCCAGCAGTTCCCGACTAGCGGGAGTCAATGAGCAGTTCTTC	CASSSRLAGVNEQFF
TRBD2	-	TRBV5-1	TRBJ2-7	TGCGCCAGCAGCTTGGCCGGATTGGGGGAGGGGCCCTCCTACGAGCAGTACTTC	CASSLAGLGEGPSYEQYF
-	-	TRBV6-5	TRBJ1-1	TGTGCCAGCAGTTCATACTCAGGGGATCGGACTGAAGCTTTCTTT	CASSSYSGDRTEAFF
TRBD2	-	TRBV18	TRBJ2-3	TGTGCCAGCTCACCCCGGGACTACCGAGATACGCAGTATTTT	CASSPRDYRDTQYF
-	-	TRBV29-1	TRBJ2-3	TGCAGCCCTCTGGACTCACAGATGACGCAGTATTTT	CSPLDSQMTQYF
TRBD1	-	TRBV2	TRBJ2-7	TGTGCCAGCAGTGAATATCCGGGACAGTCGGCCAACCTCTACGAGCAGTACTTC	CASSEYPGQSANLYEQYF
TRBD1	-	TRBV7-9	TRBJ2-2	TGTGCCAGCTATTCCCCCGGACAGGGGGCATTAGCCGGGGAGCTGTTTTTT	CASYSPGQGALAGELFF
TRBD1	-	TRBV4-2	TRBJ1-2	TGTGCCAGCAGCCGACGACAGGGTCGGGATGGCTACACCTTC	CASSRRQGRDGYTF
TRBD1	-	TRBV29-1	TRBJ1-4	TGCAGCGTATTCGCCGGGACAGCGAATGAAAAACTGTTTTTT	CSVFAGTANEKLFF
TRBD1	-	TRBV6-4	TRBJ2-2	TGTGCCAGCAGCCCGGACAGGGTGAGCGGGGAGCTGTTTTTT	CASSPDRVSGELFF
TRBD1	-	TRBV5-4	TRBJ1-4	TGTGCCAGCAGCTTGACAGGGGTTAATGAAAAACTGTTTTTT	CASSLTGVNEKLFF